Presented here are 31 T cell receptor beta chains from one specimen sequenced in a study of blood T cell repertoires in COVID-19. Generated by immunoSEQ multiplex PCR, the TCRdb table keeps only in-frame clones and is missing some. The table lists some 180,000 clones, around 83% of them singletons, with more than 5.5% in the top ten. Specimen: PBMCs or T cells enriched from blood (not recorded which). The receptors here all came from a man aged 35 to 55 who had recovered from COVID-19.

V usage is TRBV5-6 and J usage is TRBJ2-7; tentative D call: TRBD2 (5 bases). This CDR3 region has 14 residues. The V end lost 4 bases, the J end lost 0 bases, and 11 bases lay between the germline ends. The V gene's germline CDR1 is SGHDT and CDR2 YYEEEE. The CDR3 is CASSRGLFSYEQYF. The CDR3 bases are TGTGCCAGCAGCCGAGGGTTATTCTCCTACGAGCAGTACTTC.

This clone is a singleton in its sample. The V and J genes are TRBV28 and TRBJ2-1; D is possibly TRBD2 (6 bases). The germline V gene encodes CDR1 MDHEN and CDR2 SYDVKM. CDR3 length: 15 amino acids. V lost 6 bases and J lost 1, with 13 bases in between. The chain's CDR3 is CASSPSEWSYNEQFF. The CDR3 DNA reads as TGTGCCAGCAGCCCTAGCGAATGGTCCTACAATGAGCAGTTCTTC.

V gene TRBV2 combines with J gene TRBJ2-7; no clear D gene. Germline values: CDR1 SNHLY, CDR2 FYNNEI. Trimming shortened V by 2 bases and J by 3 bases, and 11 bases separated the two germline ends. This CDR3 spans 14 amino acids. CDR3 bases: TGTGCCAGCAGTGAATGGGCGTCCAACTACGAGCAGTACTTC. Translated: CASSEWASNYEQYF.

This clone is a singleton in its sample. CDR3 sequence reads: CASSLISQSPDTQYF. The CDR3 bases are TGTGCCAGCAGCCTCATTAGCCAGAGTCCAGATACGCAGTATTTT. The chain is built from TRBV11-3 and TRBJ2-3; D unresolved. Germline V lookup: CDR1 SGHNT, CDR2 YENEEA. CDR3 length equals 15 residues. With 5 bases removed from V and 4 bases from J, the gap between germline ends came to 16 bases.

V is TRBV10-2 and J is TRBJ1-1, with TRBD1 identical over 9 bases. The V and J ends lost 5 bases and 1 base, in that order; junction bases with no gene match: 2. Germline V CDR1 and CDR2: WSHSY, SAAADI. The CDR3 spans 14 residues. CDR3 in amino acids: CASSPDRGNTEAFF. In nucleotides, the CDR3 is TGCGCCAGCAGTCCGGACAGGGGGAACACTGAAGCTTTCTTT.

This clone was detected once. This chain connects TRBV30 to TRBJ1-1; no reliable D call. The CDR3 has 13 residues. Germline assignment: CDR1 GTSNPN and CDR2 SVGIG (reference sequence). V was trimmed by 5 bases and J by 4 bases, leaving 14 bases between them. CDR3 DNA: TGTGCCTGGGAAGACTCGACCGTCACTGAAGCTTTCTTT. It encodes CAWEDSTVTEAFF.

The rearrangement joins TRBV9 to TRBJ1-6; 8 positions match TRBD1. There are 14 residues in the CDR3. Losses at the gene ends were 4 bases for V and 5 bases for J; bases not matched to a gene: 2. The germline V gene has CDR1 SGDLS and CDR2 YYNGEE. The CDR3 sequence: CASSPGQDNSPLHF. For the CDR3, the DNA is TGTGCCAGCAGCCCGGGACAGGATAATTCACCCCTCCACTTT.

The chain joins TRBV10-3 to TRBJ1-1; D not resolved. Trimming took off 3 bases at V and 1 base at J, with 6 bases between the two ends. This CDR3 is 13 amino acids long. Per the germline V gene, CDR1 is ENHRY and CDR2 is SYGVKD. The CDR3 region is CAISETRNTEAFF. In nucleotides, the CDR3 is TGTGCCATCAGTGAAACAAGGAACACTGAAGCTTTCTTT.

This clone has more than one count but fewer than ten. CDR3 sequence: CASRAGQETTLEQYF. The DNA for the CDR3 is TGTGCCAGTAGGGCCGGACAGGAGACTACGCTGGAGCAGTACTTC. The gene calls are TRBV19 and TRBJ2-7; 7 bases map to TRBD1. This CDR3 has 15 amino acids. Trimming at V came to 6 bases and at J to 7 bases, leaving 15 bases not matched to a gene. Germline V gives CDR1 LNHDA, CDR2 SQIVND (reference sequence).

The gene calls are TRBV2 and TRBJ2-2; D not certain. Trimming shortened V by 6 bases and J by 5 bases, and 13 bases separated the two germline ends. The CDR3 covers 14 residues. CDR1 and CDR2 (germline): SNHLY, FYNNEI. CDR3 residues: CASRARSDTGELFF. The CDR3 nucleotides are TGTGCCAGCAGAGCTCGGAGCGATACCGGGGAGCTGTTTTTT.

J is TRBJ2-5 and V is TRBV2, with D possibly being TRBD2 (6 bases). From germline, CDR1 is SNHLY and CDR2 FYNNEI. The CDR3 length is 16 residues. V was cut by 6 bases and J by 4 bases, with 21 bases left in between. The CDR3 sequence: CASRQPVRQTRETQYF. The CDR3 region has the DNA TGTGCCAGCAGACAACCAGTACGACAGACTAGAGAGACCCAGTACTTC. Filled out from reference TRBV2 and TRBJ2-5, the complete variable domain reads EPEVTQTPSHQVTQMGQEVILRCVPISNHLYFYWYRQILGQKVEFLVSFYNNEISEKSEIFDDQFSVERPDGSNFTLKIRSTKLEDSAMYFCASRQPVRQTRETQYFGPGTRLLVL.

The chain uses TRBV5-5 and TRBJ1-5, with D uncertain. There are 17 residues in the CDR3. Germline CDR1 is SGHKS and CDR2 is YYEKEE (reference sequence). Trimming shortened V by 0 bases and J by 6 bases, and 19 bases separated the two germline ends. As DNA, the CDR3 is TGTGCCAGCAGCTTGGGTGAGGGCCCCAGCATCGGTCAGCCCCAGCATTTT. Amino acid sequence: CASSLGEGPSIGQPQHF.

The chain carries TRBV7-8 and TRBJ1-1; tentative D call: TRBD1 (6 bases). V was clipped by 4 bases and J by 0 bases, with 15 bases between them. The CDR3 loop spans 16 amino acids. CDR1 is SGHVS and CDR2 is FQNEAQ in the germline V gene. CDR3 protein: CASSSRTALMNTEAFF. The DNA of the CDR3 is TGTGCCAGCAGCTCTCGGACAGCCTTAATGAACACTGAAGCTTTCTTT.

The V gene is TRBV28, the J gene TRBJ2-6; D remains unclear. The CDR3 contains 18 residues. V lost 2 bases to trimming and J lost 1 base, with 15 bases between them. From germline, CDR1 is MDHEN and CDR2 SYDVKM. The CDR3 nucleotides are TGTGCCAGCAGTTTAGCCCGAGCACAGCAATCTGGGGCCAACGTCCTGACTTTC. This gives the protein CASSLARAQQSGANVLTF. Using reference TRBV28 and TRBJ2-6 for the parts outside the CDR3, the full variable domain is DVKVTQSSRYLVKRTGEKVFLECVQDMDHENMFWYRQDPGLGLRLIYFSYDVKMKEKGDIPEGYSVSREKKERFSLILESASTNQTSMYLCASSLARAQQSGANVLTFGAGSRLTVL.

The chain couples TRBV19 to TRBJ1-4; D is unclear. Germline V gene data show CDR1 as LNHDA and CDR2 as SQIVND (reference sequence). The CDR3 contains 15 residues. V gave up 5 bases and J gave up 10 bases, with 20 bases separating them. The CDR3 protein is CASSSRLFEGVKLFF. CDR3 DNA: TGTGCCAGTAGTTCCCGACTTTTCGAGGGTGTAAAACTGTTTTTT.

The V and J genes are TRBV5-5 and TRBJ1-6; TRBD1 might be the D (6 bases). Germline CDR1 reads SGHKS; CDR2 reads YYEKEE (reference sequence). This CDR3 has 15 amino acids. V was pared by 0 bases and J by 9 bases, with 13 bases between. CDR3 nucleotides: TGTGCCAGCAGCTTGGAACAGGGCCTGAGTTCACCCCTCCACTTT. It yields the protein CASSLEQGLSSPLHF.

The V gene is TRBV4-1, the J gene TRBJ1-5; 8 bases fit TRBD1. The CDR3 has 14 amino acids. CDR1 and CDR2 (germline): MGHRA, YSYEKL. V dropped 1 base and J dropped 6; count of bases not matched to a gene: 2. The CDR3 reads CASSQATGVQPQHF. CDR3 nucleotide sequence: TGCGCCAGCAGCCAAGCGACAGGGGTTCAGCCCCAGCATTTT.

This chain connects TRBV15 to TRBJ2-7; the match to TRBD1 covers 7 bases. Trimming at V came to 5 bases and at J to 1 base, leaving 11 bases not matched to a gene. This CDR3 is 16 amino acids long. The germline V gene encodes CDR1 LNHNV and CDR2 YYDKDF (reference sequence). CDR3 amino acids: CATSPGSGQSSYEQYF. In DNA, the CDR3 is TGTGCCACCAGCCCCGGGTCGGGACAGTCTTCCTACGAGCAGTACTTC.

The chain is built from TRBV5-1 and TRBJ2-5, with D possibly TRBD1 on 6 matching bases. V gave up 3 bases and J gave up 5 bases, with 17 bases separating them. Germline V gene sequence: CDR1 SGHRS, CDR2 YFSETQ. This CDR3 has 15 residues. CDR3 nucleotides: TGCGCCAGCAGCTGGCAACAGGGTCGACCGGAGACCCAGTACTTC. Translation: CASSWQQGRPETQYF.

J is TRBJ1-4 and V is TRBV24-1, with 8 bases matching TRBD1. The V gene end was trimmed by 2 bases and the J gene end by 8 bases; junction bases not matched to a gene: 12. CDR1 KGHDR and CDR2 SFDVKD come from the germline V gene. The CDR3 has 17 residues. In DNA, the CDR3 is TGTGCCACCAGTGATTGCCCTAGACAGGGGCTCAGGGAAAAACTGTTTTTT. It codes for CATSDCPRQGLREKLFF.

The V gene is TRBV10-1, the J gene TRBJ2-7, with a tentative D call TRBD1 (6 bases). Germline CDR1 WNHNN, CDR2 SYGVQD (reference sequence). V lost 5 bases and J lost 8, with 16 bases in between. The CDR3 spans 13 residues. CDR3 sequence: CASSIKDSLQQYF. The CDR3 DNA is TGCGCCAGCAGTATTAAGGACAGCTTACAGCAGTACTTC.

The V and J genes are TRBV19 and TRBJ1-4, with 8 bases that match TRBD1. In germline, CDR1 is LNHDA, CDR2 SQIVND (reference sequence). Trimming removed 8 bases from V and 8 bases from J; junction bases left unmatched: 7. This CDR3 is 13 amino acids long. The CDR3 protein is CASRQGAAEKLFF. The DNA of the CDR3 is TGTGCCAGTCGGCAGGGGGCGGCGGAAAAACTGTTTTTT.

The genes are TRBV7-3 and TRBJ2-3, with 10 nucleotides matching TRBD2. V lost 1 base to trimming and J lost 1 base; unmatched junction nucleotides: 2. There are 16 residues in the CDR3. CDR1 is SGHTA and CDR2 is FQGTGA in the germline V gene. The DNA for the CDR3 is TGTGCCAGCAGCTTAAGAGCGGGAGGGGGCACAGATACGCAGTATTTT. It codes for CASSLRAGGGTDTQYF.

The chain joins TRBV19 to TRBJ1-5; the D gene is possibly TRBD1 (6 bases). CDR1 is LNHDA and CDR2 is SQIVND in the germline V gene (reference sequence). V lost 1 base and J lost 0, with 13 bases in between. CDR3 length: 17 residues. The CDR3 bases are TGTGCCAGTAGTATAGGGGGGGGGCGTTATAGCAATCAGCCCCAGCATTTT. Its translation: CASSIGGGRYSNQPQHF.

The chain recombines TRBV7-9 with TRBJ1-1, with 7 bases fitting TRBD1. With V trimmed by 6 bases and J by 5 bases, 6 bases remained unmatched. The CDR3 spans 13 residues. Germline V gene lookup returns CDR1 SEHNR and CDR2 FQNEAQ (reference sequence). CDR3 coding DNA: TGTGCCAGCAGTCCAGGGGGTAGGACTGAAGCTTTCTTT. This sequence encodes CASSPGGRTEAFF.

This clone has a handful of counts. The J gene is TRBJ1-4, the V gene TRBV6-1; TRBD1 is a possible D gene (5 bases). V was cut by 2 bases and J by 7 bases, with 14 bases left in between. The CDR3 runs 15 residues. Germline V gives CDR1 MNHNS, CDR2 SASEGT. The CDR3 DNA is TGTGCCAGCAGTGAAAGAGTCAGGGTTCGTGAAAAACTGTTTTTT. Residues: CASSERVRVREKLFF.

Comment on this clone: At one end the junction does not follow the germline gene, possibly because of a read error. J is TRBJ2-1 and V is TRBV5-4; 9 bases map to TRBD2. The CDR3 totals 15 residues. Looked up from germline, CDR1 is SGHNT and CDR2 is YYREEE (reference sequence). In DNA, the CDR3 is TGTGCCAGCAGCCCGGGGGTAGCGGGAGTGGATTTTCTGGTCTTC. As protein: CASSPGVAGVDFLVF.

The V call is TRBV5-1, the J call TRBJ2-7; the match to TRBD1 covers 9 bases. Per the germline V gene, CDR1 is SGHRS and CDR2 is YFSETQ. The ends lost 0 bases at V and 6 bases at J; junction bases unmatched: 10. The CDR3 covers 16 residues. The CDR3 DNA follows: TGCGCCAGCAGCTTGGTTGGTGTACAGGGGGCGGCCGAGCAGTACTTC. It encodes CASSLVGVQGAAEQYF.

The chain joins TRBV24-1 to TRBJ2-1; 11 bases agree with TRBD1. CDR3 length: 15 amino acids. Germline V gene lookup returns CDR1 KGHDR and CDR2 SFDVKD. Trimming cost V 5 bases and J 8 bases; bases outside gene matches: 7. CDR3 coding DNA: TGTGCCACCAGTGTAGGGACAGGGGGATACGATGAGCAGTTCTTC. Its translation: CATSVGTGGYDEQFF.

The CDR3 region has the DNA TGTGCCAGCAGCGTAGGTAACACAGGGGGCTATAATGAGCAGTTCTTC. Translation gives CASSVGNTGGYNEQFF. The chain employs TRBV9 and TRBJ2-1; 9 nucleotides match TRBD1. The trim removed 0 bases at V and 7 bases at J, leaving 8 bases unmatched. Germline V gene lookup returns CDR1 SGDLS and CDR2 YYNGEE. This CDR3 spans 16 amino acids.

The chain links TRBV19 to TRBJ1-1; D is undetermined. The CDR3 covers 12 residues. V was cut by 7 bases and J by 2 bases, with 8 bases left in between. Germline V CDR1 and CDR2: LNHDA, SQIVND (reference sequence). Here the CDR3 DNA reads TGTGCCAGTAATCCGCTAAACACTGAAGCTTTCTTT. Protein product: CASNPLNTEAFF.